The rows below give T cell receptor beta chains drawn from one sample of a study of blood T cell repertoires in COVID-19. The repertoire was sequenced with immunoSEQ multiplex PCR; TCRdb's copy has only in-frame clones and lacks some. The repertoire consists of around 450,000 clones, with 70% to 90% occurring once and the leading ten covering roughly 2%. The material sequenced was PBMCs or T cells enriched from blood (not recorded which). Receptor source: a woman aged 18-29 years with acute COVID-19. The CDR3 runs from the conserved cysteine through the conserved F or W. Each record gives: J gene, V gene, D gene, clone size, CDR3 DNA, CDR3 protein. A D gene is named only where the DNA matches it firmly. Size is stated for part of the rows, as once, few or many counts, or as a class when the clone is expanded.

TRBJ1-6 | TRBV5-5 | NA | NA | TGTGCCAGCAGCTTGGATGGGAGGGATAGGACGCCACCCCTCCACTTT | CASSLDGRDRTPPLHF
TRBJ2-3 | TRBV7-2 | TRBD2 | NA | TGTGCCAGCAGCTTTGGCGCTAGCGGGAGGGATACGCAGTATTTT | CASSFGASGRDTQYF
TRBJ2-7 | TRBV6-1 | TRBD1 | once | TGTGCCAGCAGTGAGAGAGACAGGGGGGGATACGAGCAGTACTTC | CASSERDRGGYEQYF
TRBJ1-2 | TRBV27 | TRBD1 | NA | TGTGCCAGCAGTTTATCGTGGGCAGGGGGCATCTATGGCTACACCTTC | CASSLSWAGGIYGYTF
TRBJ2-1 | TRBV29-1 | NA | NA | TGCAGCGTTGAAAGGGCAGGGGGACTTCTAACCTACAATGAGCAGTTCTTC | CSVERAGGLLTYNEQFF
TRBJ1-6 | TRBV28 | TRBD1 | few | TGTGCCACCAACCCCGGGACAGACAATTCACCCCTCCACTTT | CATNPGTDNSPLHF
TRBJ2-7 | TRBV7-9 | TRBD2 | few | TGTGCCAGCAGCCGCGCCGGGACTAGAGCCTACGAGCAGTACTTC | CASSRAGTRAYEQYF
TRBJ1-2 | TRBV6-5 | TRBD1 | NA | TGTGCCAGCAGTTACGCGGGACAGGGGAACTATGGCTACACCTTC | CASSYAGQGNYGYTF
TRBJ2-1 | TRBV6-5 | NA | NA | TGTGCCATCAAATCTACTTCGGTCAGGGTAGATGAGCAGTTCTTC | CAIKSTSVRVDEQFF
TRBJ2-3 | TRBV6-6 | NA | NA | TGTGCCAGCGTGGGAGACACAGATACGCAGTATTTT | CASVGDTDTQYF
TRBJ1-4 | TRBV4-3 | NA | NA | TGCGCCAGCAGCCCATCCCGGTTACCCGGTGAAAAACTGTTTTTT | CASSPSRLPGEKLFF
TRBJ2-2 | TRBV4-1 | NA | NA | TGCGCCAGCAGCCAAGCCCTGCAGGGCCCTAACACCGGGGAGCTGTTTTTT | CASSQALQGPNTGELFF
TRBJ1-2 | TRBV24-1 | TRBD1 | NA | TGTGCCACCAGTGATCCGCAAAGGGGGCGCGAAGGCTACACCTTC | CATSDPQRGREGYTF
TRBJ1-4 | TRBV2 | NA | NA | TGTGCCAGCAGTGCTAGGGGGGGCCCAACTAATGAAAAACTGTTTTTT | CASSARGGPTNEKLFF
TRBJ2-5 | TRBV9 | NA | NA | TGTGCCAGCAGCGTAGATACAGTCCAAGAGACCCAGTACTTC | CASSVDTVQETQYF
TRBJ1-2 | TRBV24-1 | TRBD1 | NA | TGTGCCACCAGTGATCGGACAGGGTTCGGTGGCTACACCTTC | CATSDRTGFGGYTF
TRBJ2-7 | TRBV7-8 | NA | NA | TGTGCCAGCAGACATACAGGGTCCTACGAGCAGTACTTC | CASRHTGSYEQYF
TRBJ2-7 | TRBV12-3/TRBV12-4 | NA | NA | TGTGCCAGCAGTTTGGGACAACTCTACGAGCAGTACTTC | CASSLGQLYEQYF
TRBJ1-2 | TRBV11-2 | NA | NA | TGTGCCAGCAGCTTCGTCAGGGGCAACTATGGCTACACCTTC | CASSFVRGNYGYTF
TRBJ2-2 | TRBV6-6 | TRBD2 | NA | TGTGCCAGCAGCCCACCTGACAGGGTGTGGCGGGAGGGCCGGTACACCGGGGAGCTGTTTTTT | CASSPPDRVWREGRYTGELFF
TRBJ2-1 | TRBV25-1 | NA | NA | TGTGCCAGCAGTGGGAGGTCGTTCGGCGAGCAGTTCTTC | CASSGRSFGEQFF
TRBJ1-4 | TRBV5-1 | NA | NA | TGCGCCAGCAGCTTGTTAGAGACAGGTTTCGAAAAACTGTTTTTT | CASSLLETGFEKLFF
TRBJ1-2 | TRBV27 | NA | NA | TGTGCCAGCAGGCCACTGGGGGGGCAGAACTATGGCTACACCTTC | CASRPLGGQNYGYTF
TRBJ2-2 | TRBV9 | TRBD2 | NA | TGTGCCAGCAGCCTAACAGCGGGGGCGAACACCGGGGAGCTGTTTTTT | CASSLTAGANTGELFF
TRBJ1-2 | TRBV23-1 | NA | NA | TGCGCCAGCAGTCAATCGACGGCCAGGGTTGTTTATGGCTACACCTTC | CASSQSTARVVYGYTF
TRBJ1-1 | TRBV4-2 | NA | NA | TGTGCCAGCAGCCAGGAGGGGGAGGGCACTGAAGCTTTCTTT | CASSQEGEGTEAFF
TRBJ2-2 | TRBV7-9 | TRBD2 | NA | TGTGCCAGCAGCGTTACTAGCGGGAGGGCCCCCGGGGAGCTGTTTTTT | CASSVTSGRAPGELFF
TRBJ2-3 | TRBV27 | TRBD1 | NA | TGTGCCAGCAGTTACACAGGGGTGGATACGCAGTATTTT | CASSYTGVDTQYF
TRBJ2-7 | TRBV7-2 | TRBD1 | NA | TGTGCCAGCAGTTCGGGACAGGGTCTTATGCACGAGCAGTACTTC | CASSSGQGLMHEQYF